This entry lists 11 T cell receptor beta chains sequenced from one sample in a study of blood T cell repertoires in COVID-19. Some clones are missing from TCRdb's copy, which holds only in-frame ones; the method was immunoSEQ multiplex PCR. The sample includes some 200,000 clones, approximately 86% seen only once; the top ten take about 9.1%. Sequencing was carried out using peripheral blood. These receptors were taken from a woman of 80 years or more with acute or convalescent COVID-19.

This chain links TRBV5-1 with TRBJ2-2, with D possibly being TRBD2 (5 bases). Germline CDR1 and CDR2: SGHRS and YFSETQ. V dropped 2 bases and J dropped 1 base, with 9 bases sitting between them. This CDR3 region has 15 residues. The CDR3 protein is CASSFWGENTGELFF. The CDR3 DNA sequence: TGCGCCAGCAGCTTTTGGGGAGAGAACACCGGGGAGCTGTTTTTT.

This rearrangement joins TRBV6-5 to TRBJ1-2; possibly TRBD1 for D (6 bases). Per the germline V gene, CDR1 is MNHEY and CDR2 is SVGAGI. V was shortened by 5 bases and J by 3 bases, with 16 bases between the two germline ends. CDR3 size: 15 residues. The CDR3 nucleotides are TGTGCCAGCAGTACCCCCGGGGGGCGCGACTATGGCTACACCTTC. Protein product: CASSTPGGRDYGYTF.

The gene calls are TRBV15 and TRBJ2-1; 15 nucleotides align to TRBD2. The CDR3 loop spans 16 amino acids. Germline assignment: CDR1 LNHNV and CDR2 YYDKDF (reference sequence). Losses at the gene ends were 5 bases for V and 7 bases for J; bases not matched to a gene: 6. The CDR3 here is CATSFRTSGGENEQFF. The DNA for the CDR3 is TGTGCCACCAGCTTCCGGACTAGCGGGGGGGAAAATGAGCAGTTCTTC.

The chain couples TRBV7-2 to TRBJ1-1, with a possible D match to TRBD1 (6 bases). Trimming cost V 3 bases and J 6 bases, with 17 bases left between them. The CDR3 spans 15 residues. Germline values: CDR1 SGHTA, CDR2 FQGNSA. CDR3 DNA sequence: TGTGCCAGCAGCTTGCTGACCGGGGGGGCGTCTGAAGCTTTCTTT. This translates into CASSLLTGGASEAFF. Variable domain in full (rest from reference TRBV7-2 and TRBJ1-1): GAGVSQSPSNKVTEKGKDVELRCDPISGHTALYWYRQSLGQGLEFLIYFQGNSAPDKSGLPSDRFSAERTGGSVSTLTIQRTQQEDSAVYLCASSLLTGGASEAFFGQGTRLTVV.

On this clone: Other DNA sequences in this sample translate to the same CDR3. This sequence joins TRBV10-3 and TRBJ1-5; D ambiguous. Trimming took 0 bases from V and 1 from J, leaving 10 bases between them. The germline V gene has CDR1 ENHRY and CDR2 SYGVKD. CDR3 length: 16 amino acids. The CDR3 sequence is CAISESGGSSNQPQHF. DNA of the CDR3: TGTGCCATCAGTGAGTCGGGAGGCTCCAGCAATCAGCCCCAGCATTTT.

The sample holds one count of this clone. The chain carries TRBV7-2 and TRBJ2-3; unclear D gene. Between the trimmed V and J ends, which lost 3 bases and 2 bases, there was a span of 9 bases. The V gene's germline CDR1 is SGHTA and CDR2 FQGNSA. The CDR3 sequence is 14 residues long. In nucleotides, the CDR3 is TGTGCCAGCAGCTTTGGAGCGTACACAGATACGCAGTATTTT. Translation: CASSFGAYTDTQYF. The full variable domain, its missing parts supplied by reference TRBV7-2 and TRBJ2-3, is GAGVSQSPSNKVTEKGKDVELRCDPISGHTALYWYRQSLGQGLEFLIYFQGNSAPDKSGLPSDRFSAERTGGSVSTLTIQRTQQEDSAVYLCASSFGAYTDTQYFGPGTRLTVL.

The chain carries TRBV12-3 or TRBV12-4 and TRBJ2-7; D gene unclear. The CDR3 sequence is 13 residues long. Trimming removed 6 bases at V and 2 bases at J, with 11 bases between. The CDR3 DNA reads TGTGCCAGCAGGGGCCCTCTAACCTACGAGCAGTACTTC. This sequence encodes CASRGPLTYEQYF.

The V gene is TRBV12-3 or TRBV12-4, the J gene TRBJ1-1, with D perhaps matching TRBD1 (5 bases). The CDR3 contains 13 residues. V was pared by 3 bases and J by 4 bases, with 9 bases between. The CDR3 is CASSFREGTEAFF. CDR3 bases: TGTGCCAGCAGTTTCAGGGAGGGCACTGAAGCTTTCTTT.

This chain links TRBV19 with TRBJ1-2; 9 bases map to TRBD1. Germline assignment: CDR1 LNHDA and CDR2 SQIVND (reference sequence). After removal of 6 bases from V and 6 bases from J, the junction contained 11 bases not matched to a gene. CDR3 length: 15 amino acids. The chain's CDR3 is CASRTGTGISNGYTF. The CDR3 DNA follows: TGTGCCAGTAGGACCGGGACAGGGATTAGTAATGGCTACACCTTC.

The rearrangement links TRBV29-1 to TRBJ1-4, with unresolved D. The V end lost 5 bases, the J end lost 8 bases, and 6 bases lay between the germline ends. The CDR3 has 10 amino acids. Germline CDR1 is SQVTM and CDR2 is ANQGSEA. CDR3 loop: CSVFEEKLFF. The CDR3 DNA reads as TGCAGCGTTTTCGAGGAAAAACTGTTTTTT.

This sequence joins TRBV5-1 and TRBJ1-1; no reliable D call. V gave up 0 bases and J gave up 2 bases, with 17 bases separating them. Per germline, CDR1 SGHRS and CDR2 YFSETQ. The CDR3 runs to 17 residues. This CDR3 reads CASSLGGLPSINTEAFF. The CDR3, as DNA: TGCGCCAGCAGCTTGGGTGGGCTCCCCTCAATAAACACTGAAGCTTTCTTT.